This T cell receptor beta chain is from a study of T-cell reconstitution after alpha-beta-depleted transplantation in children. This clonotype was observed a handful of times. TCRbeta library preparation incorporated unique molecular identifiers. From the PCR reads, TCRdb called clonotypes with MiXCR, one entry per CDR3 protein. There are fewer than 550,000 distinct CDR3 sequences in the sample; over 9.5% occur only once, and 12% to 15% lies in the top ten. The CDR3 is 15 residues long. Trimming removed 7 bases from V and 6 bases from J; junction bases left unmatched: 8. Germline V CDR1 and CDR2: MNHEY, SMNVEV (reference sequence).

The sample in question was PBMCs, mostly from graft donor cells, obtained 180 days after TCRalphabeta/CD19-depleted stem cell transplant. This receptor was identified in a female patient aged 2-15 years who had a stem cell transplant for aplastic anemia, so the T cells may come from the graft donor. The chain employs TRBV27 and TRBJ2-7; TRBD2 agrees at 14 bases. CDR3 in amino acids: CASTSRTSGRTEQYF. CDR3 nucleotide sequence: TGTGCCAGCACCTCTCGGACTAGCGGGAGGACCGAGCAGTACTTC.